These 30 T cell receptor beta chains came from one sample sequenced in a study of blood T cells in healthy people across ages. A sample-barcoded 5' primer and a J-beta primer mix were used in a second PCR of roughly 6 to 11 cycles. TCRdb used MiXCR to reprocess the 5' RACE reads, holding one entry per CDR3 protein. Found here are hundreds of thousands of distinct CDR3 sequences, approximately 40% of them singletons; the top ten hold about 30%. The specimen sequenced was blood. The origin of the receptors is a man older than 75 in good health.

The chain couples TRBV6-5 to TRBJ2-3; D is undetermined. Germline CDR1 MNHEY, CDR2 SVGAGI. The ends were cut back, 8 bases at V and 4 bases at J, with 13 bases in the middle. The CDR3 covers 13 residues. CDR3 protein: CASLNTTADTQYF. The CDR3 nucleotides are TGTGCCAGCCTAAATACCACAGCAGATACGCAGTATTTT.

The chain joins TRBV5-1 to TRBJ2-5; D may be TRBD2 (5 bases). V shed 3 bases and J shed 11 bases, with 17 bases lying between them. Germline loops: CDR1 SGHRS, CDR2 YFSETQ. This CDR3 has 13 amino acids. Here the CDR3 DNA reads TGCGCCAGCAGCTCCGGACCGGCGTGGGAGCAGTACTTC. Translating gives CASSSGPAWEQYF.

Ten or more counts support this clonotype. J is TRBJ1-6 and V is TRBV7-9; 9 bases map to TRBD1. Germline CDR1 is SEHNR and CDR2 is FQNEAQ (reference sequence). The CDR3 consists of 15 residues. Trimming cost V 4 bases and J 9 bases; bases outside gene matches: 7. As DNA, the CDR3 is TGTGCCAGCAGCTCCACGGGGACAGGGAGTTCACCCCTCCACTTT. Encoded protein: CASSSTGTGSSPLHF.

Details on this clonotype: This may stem from a read error, because a much larger clone lies one nucleotide away. The V gene is TRBV7-9, the J gene TRBJ2-5, with TRBD1 matching over 7 bases. Per germline, CDR1 SEHNR and CDR2 FQNEAQ (reference sequence). CDR3 length equals 15 residues. CDR3 in amino acids: CAGSPWTGLQETQYF. The DNA of the CDR3 is TGTGCCGGCAGTCCCTGGACAGGCTTACAAGAGACCCAGTACTTC.

This chain connects TRBV19 to TRBJ2-1; TRBD2 matches at 10 bases. This CDR3 region has 16 residues. Germline V gene sequence: CDR1 LNHDA, CDR2 SQIVND (reference sequence). The V and J ends lost 0 bases and 7 bases, in that order; junction bases with no gene match: 6. The CDR3 nucleotides are TGTGCCAGTAGTATAGATCGAGCGGGGGGGATGAATGAGCAGTTCTTC. Translation gives CASSIDRAGGMNEQFF.

This clonotype was seen more than once but under ten times. The chain links TRBV7-2 to TRBJ2-7; 8 positions match TRBD2. V dropped 1 base and J dropped 3; count of bases not matched to a gene: 8. The CDR3 extends over 16 amino acids. Per germline, CDR1 SGHTA and CDR2 FQGNSA. The CDR3 region is CASSLGGGGRDYEQYF. The CDR3 nucleotides read TGTGCCAGCAGCTTAGGGGGCGGGGGGCGAGACTACGAGCAGTACTTC.

The chain is built from TRBV20-1 and TRBJ1-6; 10 bases are shared with TRBD1. The trim removed 2 bases at V and 11 bases at J, leaving 6 bases unmatched. CDR1 and CDR2 (germline): DFQATT, SNEGSKA (reference sequence). The CDR3 loop spans 14 amino acids. Written as DNA, the CDR3 is TGCAGTGCTAGAAGACAGGGGGCTATTGCACCCCTCCACTTT. This sequence encodes CSARRQGAIAPLHF.

The chain has TRBV28 and TRBJ1-1; a possible D gene is TRBD1 (5 bases). The CDR3 sequence is 18 residues long. Germline V gene lookup returns CDR1 MDHEN and CDR2 SYDVKM. The V gene lost 1 base and the J gene lost 0 bases, with 18 bases spanning the gap. Written as DNA, the CDR3 is TGTGCCAGCAGTTTATTACGGGTGGGGCGCCGGTTGAACACTGAAGCTTTCTTT. Protein product: CASSLLRVGRRLNTEAFF.

V and J are TRBV25-1 and TRBJ1-1; no clear D. Germline CDR1 MGHDK, CDR2 SYGVNS. There are 11 residues in the CDR3. The V end lost 10 bases, the J end lost 10 bases, and 16 bases lay between the germline ends. The CDR3 DNA reads as TGTGCCACCATCGGAAACGAGGGAGCTTTCTTT. The encoded protein is CATIGNEGAFF.

In its sample, this clonotype was seen a few times. The J gene is TRBJ2-7, the V gene TRBV7-2, with D possibly being TRBD2 (6 bases). CDR1 is SGHTA, CDR2 FQGNSA, per germline. This CDR3 has 16 residues. The V gene lost 5 bases and the J gene lost 5 bases, with 22 bases spanning the gap. Here the CDR3 reads CASSPKGRTIANEQYF. The CDR3 bases are TGTGCCAGCAGCCCCAAGGGTAGGACTATAGCTAACGAGCAGTACTTC.

V is TRBV24-1 and J is TRBJ2-3; 10 bases line up with TRBD1. Trimming at V came to 2 bases and at J to 11 bases, leaving 9 bases not matched to a gene. From germline, CDR1 is KGHDR and CDR2 SFDVKD. The CDR3 has 15 residues. The CDR3: CATSDSGTGANMQYF. Written as DNA, the CDR3 is TGTGCCACCAGTGATTCGGGGACAGGGGCAAATATGCAGTATTTT.

The chain combines TRBV7-3 with TRBJ2-7, with 9 bases matching TRBD2. Germline V lookup: CDR1 SGHTA, CDR2 FQGTGA. The CDR3 runs to 15 residues. The V gene end was trimmed by 1 base and the J gene end by 5 bases; junction bases not matched to a gene: 6. The CDR3 loop reads CASSLISGRLNEQYF. The CDR3 coding sequence is TGTGCCAGCAGCTTAATTAGCGGGAGATTGAACGAGCAGTACTTC.

This clonotype was observed a few times. The chain carries TRBV7-2 and TRBJ2-1; 7 positions agree with TRBD1. V shed 5 bases and J 9 bases; nucleotides not matched to a gene: 7. CDR3 length: 13 residues. CDR1 SGHTA and CDR2 FQGNSA come from the germline V gene. CDR3 residues: CASSTQGDGEQFF. CDR3 coding DNA: TGTGCCAGCAGCACTCAGGGGGACGGTGAGCAGTTCTTC. The full variable domain, its missing parts supplied by reference TRBV7-2 and TRBJ2-1, is GAGVSQSPSNKVTEKGKDVELRCDPISGHTALYWYRQSLGQGLEFLIYFQGNSAPDKSGLPSDRFSAERTGGSVSTLTIQRTQQEDSAVYLCASSTQGDGEQFFGPGTRLTVL.

The V gene is TRBV20-1, the J gene TRBJ1-4, with D hard to call. Looked up from germline, CDR1 is DFQATT and CDR2 is SNEGSKA (reference sequence). This CDR3 is 12 amino acids long. V was cut by 0 bases and J by 7 bases, with 6 bases left in between. CDR3 protein: CSARDLGEKLFF. CDR3 DNA sequence: TGCAGTGCTAGAGATCTTGGTGAAAAACTGTTTTTT.

The chain joins TRBV5-1 to TRBJ2-7; perhaps D is TRBD1 or TRBD2 (5 bases each). This CDR3 is 16 amino acids long. In germline, CDR1 is SGHRS, CDR2 YFSETQ. The ends were cut back, 0 bases at V and 1 base at J, with 14 bases in the middle. The CDR3 loop reads CASSLGATADSYEQYF. The CDR3 nucleotides read TGCGCCAGCAGCTTGGGTGCGACAGCGGATTCCTACGAGCAGTACTTC.

This sequence joins TRBV20-1 and TRBJ2-3; 8 nucleotides line up with TRBD2. CDR3 length: 15 amino acids. The V gene end was trimmed by 6 bases and the J gene end by 1 base; junction bases not matched to a gene: 9. From germline, CDR1 is DFQATT and CDR2 SNEGSKA (reference sequence). CDR3 amino acids: CSAKTSAGRTDTQYF. CDR3 sequence (DNA): TGCAGTGCGAAGACTAGCGCGGGTCGCACAGATACGCAGTATTTT.

The sample holds a few counts of this clonotype. The J gene is TRBJ2-4, the V gene TRBV5-5; 8 nucleotides match TRBD1. Germline V gene lookup returns CDR1 SGHKS and CDR2 YYEKEE (reference sequence). The CDR3 runs to 14 residues. Trimming removed 1 base from V and 7 bases from J; junction bases left unmatched: 4. The DNA for the CDR3 is TGTGCCAGCAGCTTGTTACAGGGGGGTAACATTCAGTACTTC. This translates into CASSLLQGGNIQYF.

The V gene is TRBV5-1, the J gene TRBJ2-5, with TRBD2 matching 7 bases. V shed 4 bases and J 0 bases; nucleotides not matched to a gene: 3. CDR1 is SGHRS, CDR2 YFSETQ, per germline. The CDR3 contains 14 residues. CDR3 amino acids: CASSRSGNQETQYF. DNA for the CDR3: TGCGCCAGCAGCCGCAGCGGGAACCAAGAGACCCAGTACTTC.

This clonotype was counted a few times. The V and J genes are TRBV27 and TRBJ2-3; D perhaps matches TRBD2 (5 bases). In germline, CDR1 is MNHEY, CDR2 SMNVEV (reference sequence). The CDR3 runs 17 residues. The ends were cut back, 3 bases at V and 0 bases at J, with 16 bases in the middle. CDR3 loop: CASSFWGAMTSTDTQYF. CDR3 DNA sequence: TGTGCCAGCAGTTTCTGGGGAGCCATGACTAGCACAGATACGCAGTATTTT.

This chain links TRBV7-3 with TRBJ1-2, with 9 bases that match TRBD1. The CDR3 spans 13 residues. The germline gives CDR1 SGHTA, CDR2 FQGTGA. J lost 8 bases, V lost 4 bases, and 5 bases had no gene match. CDR3 loop: CASSSRQGEGYTF. The CDR3 coding sequence is TGTGCCAGCAGCTCCCGACAGGGGGAAGGCTACACCTTC.

This chain joins TRBV20-1 and TRBJ2-5; 9 nucleotides align to TRBD2. This CDR3 region has 16 residues. Germline lookup yields CDR1 DFQATT and CDR2 SNEGSKA (reference sequence). The CDR3 loop reads CRMQGGSGGLKETQYF. The DNA for the CDR3 is TGCAGGATGCAGGGTGGTAGCGGGGGATTGAAAGAGACCCAGTACTTC.

This clonotype appeared a few times. This sequence joins TRBV6-2 or TRBV6-3 and TRBJ2-1, with 8 bases fitting TRBD2. The V and J ends lost 6 bases and 4 bases, in that order; junction bases with no gene match: 14. From germline, CDR1 is MNHEY and CDR2 SVGEGT. The CDR3 is 17 amino acids. CDR3 loop: CASRSSPVAGSYNEQFF. The DNA for the CDR3 is TGTGCCAGCAGATCCTCCCCCGTAGCGGGGAGTTACAATGAGCAGTTCTTC.

There are a few counts of this clonotype. The J gene is TRBJ2-2, the V gene TRBV5-1; the match to TRBD1 covers 12 bases. The germline V gene has CDR1 SGHRS and CDR2 YFSETQ. Germline trimming cut 3 bases from V and 4 bases from J; bases unmatched to any gene: 10. The CDR3 totals 18 residues. Written as DNA, the CDR3 is TGCGCCAGCAGCTCTAAGCCGGGACAGGGGGCCGGCACCGGGGAGCTGTTTTTT. Amino acid sequence: CASSSKPGQGAGTGELFF.

The chain recombines TRBV27 with TRBJ1-5; D possibly corresponds to TRBD1 (5 bases). This CDR3 is 14 amino acids long. V gave up 2 bases and J gave up 1 base, with 6 bases separating them. Germline lookup yields CDR1 MNHEY and CDR2 SMNVEV (reference sequence). The CDR3 DNA reads as TGTGCCAGCAGTTTACGACAGAGCAATCAGCCCCAGCATTTT. This translates into CASSLRQSNQPQHF.

The rearrangement joins TRBV9 to TRBJ2-1; 10 nucleotides line up with TRBD2. This CDR3 comprises 16 residues. The V segment lost 0 bases and the J segment 4 bases; nucleotides outside the gene matches: 4. Germline V lookup: CDR1 SGDLS, CDR2 YYNGEE. As DNA, the CDR3 is TGTGCCAGCAGCGTAGTGTCTAGCGGGGGATACAATGAGCAGTTCTTC. It codes for CASSVVSSGGYNEQFF.

This clonotype has only a few counts. The V and J genes are TRBV5-4 and TRBJ2-1, with D unresolved. V lost 0 bases and J lost 0, with 10 bases in between. The CDR3 is 16 residues long. Germline assignment: CDR1 SGHNT and CDR2 YYREEE (reference sequence). The CDR3 coding sequence is TGTGCCAGCAGCTTGGATGGGGTGCCCTCCTACAATGAGCAGTTCTTC. Translated, it gives CASSLDGVPSYNEQFF.

This clonotype was counted ten times or more. In DNA form, the CDR3 reads TGTGCCAGCACCCCTGGGGTCGGTCAAAACATTCAGTACTTC. Protein product: CASTPGVGQNIQYF. The chain is built from TRBV7-2 and TRBJ2-4, with unresolved D. The germline V and J ends were trimmed by 7 bases and 5 bases, with 15 bases remaining between them. CDR3 length equals 14 residues. Germline CDR1 SGHTA, CDR2 FQGNSA.

This clonotype turned up a few times. J is TRBJ2-1 and V is TRBV9; unclear D gene. The germline gives CDR1 SGDLS, CDR2 YYNGEE. The V end lost 3 bases, the J end lost 0 bases, and 16 bases lay between the germline ends. This CDR3 has 17 residues. In nucleotides, the CDR3 is TGTGCCAGCAGCGCGCATGCGAGAGGAAGCTCCTACAATGAGCAGTTCTTC. Translating gives CASSAHARGSSYNEQFF.

The chain combines TRBV5-8 with TRBJ2-2; 7 positions agree with TRBD1. V lost 6 bases to trimming and J lost 3 bases; unmatched junction nucleotides: 8. CDR1 SGHTS and CDR2 YDEGEE come from the germline V gene. The CDR3 is 15 amino acids. This CDR3 reads CASTSRGRYTGELFF. DNA for the CDR3: TGTGCCAGCACCTCGAGGGGGCGGTACACCGGGGAGCTGTTTTTT.

This clonotype has more than one count but fewer than ten. The V and J genes are TRBV20-1 and TRBJ1-2, with D perhaps matching TRBD1 (5 bases). The length of the CDR3 is 11 residues. V was pared by 2 bases and J by 6 bases, with 7 bases between. Germline V gene lookup returns CDR1 DFQATT and CDR2 SNEGSKA (reference sequence). This CDR3 reads CSARLGDGYTF. The CDR3 DNA is TGCAGTGCTAGATTGGGGGATGGCTACACCTTC.